This entry lists 13 T cell receptor beta chains sequenced from one sample in a study of vaccination and CD4 T cells after COVID-19. Oncomine TCR Beta short-read sequencing was applied to DNA from cultured CD4+ T cells. Via MiXCR, TCRdb re-called the PCR reads, giving one row per CDR3 protein. The table lists some 10,000 distinct CDR3 sequences, roughly two fifths of them singletons, with roughly 22% in the top ten. Treatment described: roughly nine-day PBMC culture with coronavirus spike peptide pools or control peptides (ViraFEST assay). The antigens these receptors bind are not known. The sample comprised CD4+ T cells from blood, cultured in vitro. The receptors derive from a human donor who had recovered from COVID-19.

This clonotype was observed a handful of times. The V and J genes are TRBV7-6 and TRBJ1-4, with a tentative D call TRBD1 (5 bases). V lost 5 bases and J lost 8, with 18 bases in between. CDR1 SGHVS and CDR2 FNYEAQ come from the germline V gene. This CDR3 is 15 amino acids long. In DNA, the CDR3 is TGTGCCAGCAGCCTAAGCGGGGGAGTAGGGGAAAAACTGTTTTTT. Protein: CASSLSGGVGEKLFF.

The chain has TRBV4-3 and TRBJ2-4; the match to TRBD2 covers 7 bases. V was pared by 0 bases and J by 0 bases, with 11 bases of the junction left unmatched. The germline gives CDR1 LGHNA, CDR2 YSLEER. CDR3 length equals 19 residues. CDR3 sequence (DNA): TGCGCCAGCAGCCAAGATCCGAGGGGAGGGGAAGGAGCCAAAAACATTCAGTACTTC. As protein: CASSQDPRGGEGAKNIQYF.

As DNA, the CDR3 is TGTGCCTGGACGGGATCCCAGGGATCCATTCAGTACTTC. Its protein is CAWTGSQGSIQYF. This chain links TRBV30 with TRBJ2-4, with D perhaps assigned TRBD1 or TRBD2 (5 bases each). V lost 4 bases and J 9 bases, leaving 16 bases between the germline ends. Germline V gene lookup returns CDR1 GTSNPN and CDR2 SVGIG (reference sequence). This CDR3 comprises 13 residues.

This clonotype has just a few counts. This chain joins TRBV2 and TRBJ2-7; 7 nucleotides agree with TRBD1. CDR3 size: 14 residues. The ends lost 6 bases at V and 9 bases at J; junction bases unmatched: 14. Per the germline V gene, CDR1 is SNHLY and CDR2 is FYNNEI. The CDR3 protein is CASSVEQGREGQYF. CDR3 coding DNA: TGTGCCAGCAGCGTCGAACAGGGGAGAGAGGGGCAGTACTTC. Looking up the rest from reference TRBV2 and TRBJ2-7 gives the full variable domain: EPEVTQTPSHQVTQMGQEVILRCVPISNHLYFYWYRQILGQKVEFLVSFYNNEISEKSEIFDDQFSVERPDGSNFTLKIRSTKLEDSAMYFCASSVEQGREGQYFGPGTRLTVT.

The chain joins TRBV7-8 to TRBJ2-1, with D tentatively TRBD2 (6 bases). Germline CDR1 reads SGHVS; CDR2 reads FQNEAQ. This CDR3 spans 14 amino acids. V lost 4 bases to trimming and J lost 1 base, with 8 bases between them. CDR3 residues: CASSSGVSYNEQFF. The DNA of the CDR3 is TGTGCCAGCAGCTCGGGGGTTTCCTACAATGAGCAGTTCTTC.

V gene TRBV4-1 combines with J gene TRBJ2-5, with D tentatively TRBD1 or TRBD2 (6 bases each). Trimming removed 0 bases at V and 1 base at J, with 9 bases between. The CDR3 length is 15 residues. Germline CDR1 is MGHRA and CDR2 is YSYEKL. CDR3: CASSQERGRQETQYF. CDR3 coding DNA: TGCGCCAGCAGCCAAGAACGGGGGCGCCAAGAGACCCAGTACTTC.

V is TRBV15 and J is TRBJ1-4; D ambiguous. Trimming pared 4 bases from V and 0 bases from J, leaving 15 bases between. Germline values: CDR1 LNHNV, CDR2 YYDKDF (reference sequence). The CDR3 runs to 17 residues. Here the CDR3 DNA reads TGTGCCACCAGCATCCCGACATCTGTGGCAACTAATGAAAAACTGTTTTTT. It is translated as CATSIPTSVATNEKLFF. The full variable domain, in which reference TRBV15 and TRBJ1-4 provide the parts outside the CDR3, is DAMVIQNPRYQVTQFGKPVTLSCSQTLNHNVMYWYQQKSSQAPKLLFHYYDKDFNNEADTPDNFQSRRPNTSFCFLDIRSPGLGDTAMYLCATSIPTSVATNEKLFFGSGTQLSVL.

The rearrangement uses TRBV7-8 and TRBJ2-3, with TRBD1 matching 9 bases. Germline V gene sequence: CDR1 SGHVS, CDR2 FQNEAQ. V was pared by 5 bases and J by 3 bases, with 12 bases of the junction left unmatched. CDR3 length: 17 residues. The CDR3, as DNA: TGTGCCAGCAGCCCAGGAGGCGGGACAGGGCTTACAGATACGCAGTATTTT. Protein product: CASSPGGGTGLTDTQYF.

This clonotype was picked up a small number of times. The chain links TRBV6-5 to TRBJ1-3; D gene unclear. V was shortened by 3 bases and J by 2 bases, with 8 bases between the two germline ends. The CDR3 runs 14 residues. Germline lookup yields CDR1 MNHEY and CDR2 SVGAGI. The CDR3 here is CASSYGETGNTIYF. The CDR3 nucleotides are TGTGCCAGCAGTTATGGGGAAACTGGAAACACCATATATTTT.

This clonotype was seen more than once but under ten times. The V and J genes are TRBV19 and TRBJ2-2, with 11 bases aligning to TRBD2. The CDR3 totals 15 residues. Losses at the gene ends were 5 bases for V and 4 bases for J; bases not matched to a gene: 3. Germline CDR1 is LNHDA and CDR2 is SQIVND (reference sequence). The CDR3 here is CASSPGTSGTGELFF. The CDR3 nucleotides are TGTGCCAGTAGTCCCGGGACTAGCGGCACCGGGGAGCTGTTTTTT.

V gene TRBV2 combines with J gene TRBJ2-7, with 11 bases lining up with TRBD2. V was pared by 6 bases and J by 4 bases, with 5 bases of the junction left unmatched. Per germline, CDR1 SNHLY and CDR2 FYNNEI. This CDR3 spans 14 amino acids. CDR3 in amino acids: CASRTSGVLYEQYF. CDR3 DNA sequence: TGTGCCAGCAGGACTAGCGGGGTACTTTACGAGCAGTACTTC. The variable domain in full, with the rest retrieved from reference TRBV2 and TRBJ2-7, is EPEVTQTPSHQVTQMGQEVILRCVPISNHLYFYWYRQILGQKVEFLVSFYNNEISEKSEIFDDQFSVERPDGSNFTLKIRSTKLEDSAMYFCASRTSGVLYEQYFGPGTRLTVT.

This chain connects TRBV5-4 to TRBJ2-3; perhaps TRBD2 as D (6 bases). CDR1 SGHNT and CDR2 YYREEE come from the germline V gene (reference sequence). With 0 bases removed from V and 1 base from J, the gap between germline ends came to 9 bases. This CDR3 is 15 amino acids long. CDR3 region: CASSLGEVGTDTQYF. CDR3 DNA sequence: TGTGCCAGCAGCTTGGGGGAGGTGGGCACAGATACGCAGTATTTT.

The rearrangement uses TRBV20-1 and TRBJ2-3, with a tentative D call TRBD2 (6 bases). The germline CDR1 and CDR2 sequences are DFQATT and SNEGSKA (reference sequence). V was clipped by 2 bases and J by 1 base, with 19 bases between them. The CDR3 extends over 17 amino acids. CDR3 sequence reads: CSARRPSTSLGTDTQYF. The CDR3 DNA follows: TGCAGTGCTAGACGCCCTTCGACTAGTTTGGGCACAGATACGCAGTATTTT.